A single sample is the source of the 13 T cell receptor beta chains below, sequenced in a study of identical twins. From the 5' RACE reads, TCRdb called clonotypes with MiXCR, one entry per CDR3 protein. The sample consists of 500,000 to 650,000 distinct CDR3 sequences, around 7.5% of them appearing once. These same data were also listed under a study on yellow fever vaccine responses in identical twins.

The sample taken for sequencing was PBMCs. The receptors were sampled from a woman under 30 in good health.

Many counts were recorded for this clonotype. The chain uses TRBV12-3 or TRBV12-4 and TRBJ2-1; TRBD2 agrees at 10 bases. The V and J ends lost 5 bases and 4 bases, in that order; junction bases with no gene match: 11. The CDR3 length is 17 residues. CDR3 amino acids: CASSPRSSGSMYNEQFF. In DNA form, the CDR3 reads TGTGCCAGCAGTCCACGGTCTAGCGGGAGTATGTACAATGAGCAGTTCTTC.

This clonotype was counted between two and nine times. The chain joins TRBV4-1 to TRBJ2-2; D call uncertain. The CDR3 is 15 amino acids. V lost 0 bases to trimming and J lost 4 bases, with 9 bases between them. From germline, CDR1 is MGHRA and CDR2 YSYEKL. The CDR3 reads CASSQEAGITGELFF. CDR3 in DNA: TGCGCCAGCAGCCAAGAAGCTGGGATCACCGGGGAGCTGTTTTTT.

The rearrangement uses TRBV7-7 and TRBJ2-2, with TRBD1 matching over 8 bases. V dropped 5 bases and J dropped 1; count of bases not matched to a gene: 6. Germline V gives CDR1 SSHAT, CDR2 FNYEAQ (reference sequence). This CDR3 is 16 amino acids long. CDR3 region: CASSPTGGLNTGELFF. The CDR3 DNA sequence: TGTGCCAGCAGCCCTACAGGGGGTTTGAACACCGGGGAGCTGTTTTTT. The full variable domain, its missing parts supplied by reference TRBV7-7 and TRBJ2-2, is GAGVSQSPRYKVTKRGQDVTLRCDPISSHATLYWYQQALGQGPEFLTYFNYEAQPDKSGLPSDRFSAERPEGSISTLTIQRTEQRDSAMYRCASSPTGGLNTGELFFGEGSRLTVL.

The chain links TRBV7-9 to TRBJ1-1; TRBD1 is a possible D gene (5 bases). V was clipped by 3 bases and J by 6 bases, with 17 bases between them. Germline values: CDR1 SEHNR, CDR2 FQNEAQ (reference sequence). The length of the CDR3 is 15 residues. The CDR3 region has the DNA TGTGCCAGCAGCTTGGGGCCTAGTGGGGCAGCTGAAGCTTTCTTT. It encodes CASSLGPSGAAEAFF.

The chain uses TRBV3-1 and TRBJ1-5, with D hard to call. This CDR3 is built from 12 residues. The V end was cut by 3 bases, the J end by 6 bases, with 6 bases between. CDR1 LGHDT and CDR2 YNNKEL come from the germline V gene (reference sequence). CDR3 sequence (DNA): TGTGCCAGCAGCCACGGACGTCAGCCCCAGCATTTT. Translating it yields CASSHGRQPQHF.

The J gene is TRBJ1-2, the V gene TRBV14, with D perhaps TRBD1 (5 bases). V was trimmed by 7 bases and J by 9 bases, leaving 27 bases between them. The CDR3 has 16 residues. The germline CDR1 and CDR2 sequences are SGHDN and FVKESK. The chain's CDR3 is CASTPPGKGTVSSYTF. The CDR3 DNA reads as TGTGCCAGCACCCCACCTGGGAAGGGGACGGTCTCGAGCTACACCTTC.

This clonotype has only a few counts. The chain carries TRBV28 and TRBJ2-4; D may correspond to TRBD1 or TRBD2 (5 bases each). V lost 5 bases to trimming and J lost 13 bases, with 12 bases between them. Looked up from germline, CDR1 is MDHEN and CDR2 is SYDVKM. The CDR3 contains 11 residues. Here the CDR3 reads CASSLGTVQYF. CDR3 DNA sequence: TGTGCCAGCAGTCTCGGGACGGTCCAGTACTTC. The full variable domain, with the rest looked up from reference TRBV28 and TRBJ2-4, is DVKVTQSSRYLVKRTGEKVFLECVQDMDHENMFWYRQDPGLGLRLIYFSYDVKMKEKGDIPEGYSVSREKKERFSLILESASTNQTSMYLCASSLGTVQYFGAGTRLSVL.

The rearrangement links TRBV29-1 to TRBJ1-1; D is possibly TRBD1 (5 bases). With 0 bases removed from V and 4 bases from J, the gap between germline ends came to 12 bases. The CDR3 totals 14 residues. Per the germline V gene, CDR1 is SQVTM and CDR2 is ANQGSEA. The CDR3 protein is CSVEDGGWGTEAFF. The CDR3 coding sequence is TGCAGCGTTGAAGATGGGGGGTGGGGCACTGAAGCTTTCTTT.

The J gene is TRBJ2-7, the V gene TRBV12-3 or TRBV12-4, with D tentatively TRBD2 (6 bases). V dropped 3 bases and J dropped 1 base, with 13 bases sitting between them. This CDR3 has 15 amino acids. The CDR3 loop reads CASSFGDGGSYEQYF. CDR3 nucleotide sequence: TGTGCCAGCAGTTTTGGGGACGGGGGATCCTACGAGCAGTACTTC.

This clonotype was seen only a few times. CDR3 sequence (DNA): TGTGCCAGCAGTGAAGCTGGGGGAGGAACCTACAATGAGCAGTTCTTC. This codes for CASSEAGGGTYNEQFF. V usage is TRBV6-1 and J usage is TRBJ2-1, with D possibly matching TRBD2 (6 bases). CDR3 length: 16 residues. Looked up from germline, CDR1 is MNHNS and CDR2 is SASEGT. V lost 0 bases and J 2 bases, leaving 11 bases between the germline ends.

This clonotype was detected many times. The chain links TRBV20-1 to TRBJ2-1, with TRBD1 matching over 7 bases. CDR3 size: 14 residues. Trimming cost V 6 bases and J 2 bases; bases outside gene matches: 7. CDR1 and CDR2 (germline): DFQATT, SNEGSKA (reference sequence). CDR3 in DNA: TGCAGTGCAGAAGGGACAGCTACCTACAATGAGCAGTTCTTC. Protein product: CSAEGTATYNEQFF.

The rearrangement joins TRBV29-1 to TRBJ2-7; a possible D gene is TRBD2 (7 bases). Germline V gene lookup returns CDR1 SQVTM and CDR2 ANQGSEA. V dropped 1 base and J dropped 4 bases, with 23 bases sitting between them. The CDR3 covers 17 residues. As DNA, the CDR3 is TGCAGCGTTGAAGTTCCCAGGGGTGGCGGGAGTACTTACGAGCAGTACTTC. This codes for CSVEVPRGGGSTYEQYF.

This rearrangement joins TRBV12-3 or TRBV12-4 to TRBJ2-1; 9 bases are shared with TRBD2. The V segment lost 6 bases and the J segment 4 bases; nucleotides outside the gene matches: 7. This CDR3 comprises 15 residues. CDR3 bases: TGTGCCAGCAGCGGGCGGGAGGGCGCATACAATGAGCAGTTCTTC. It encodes CASSGREGAYNEQFF.